The TCR beta chain described here comes from a study of blood T cells in healthy people across ages (dated by TCRdb to about 2015). Context from the whole study: Template switching captured roughly one uniquely barcoded TCR beta cDNA molecule per two T cells in model experiments. The donors were divided into four age groups: young (average approximately 16 years), middle-aged (about 40), aged (roughly 66) and long-lived (roughly 82). The study analyzed two additional independent replicas of 1 million unique cDNA reads from the same blood draw for two donors, one aged 18 to 30 and one aged 80 or older. Donors of different ages were randomly distributed across sequencing lanes to avoid experimental bias. Age-related changes in TCR beta repertoire diversity were measured in the study by deep sequencing normalized with unique cDNA molecular identifiers.

The library was made by 5' RACE. The instrument was an Illumina HiSeq 2500. The second PCR ran for about 7 to 11 cycles and used a J-beta primer mix along with a sample-barcoded 5' primer. A template-switch 5' adaptor carrying 12 random nucleotides introduced a unique molecular identifier onto each TCR beta cDNA molecule. At least 3 million CDR3-containing paired-end reads were obtained from each sample. First-strand cDNA synthesis was performed from all RNA using the Mint cDNA synthesis kit, with priming by a TRBC-specific oligonucleotide. Following uracil-DNA glycosylase treatment, all cDNA underwent a first 18-cycle PCR with the universal primers M1SS and BC2_uni_R. In the original analysis: For normalization, 1 million high-quality reads, each with a distinct molecular identifier, were randomly selected from each sample. Reads with shared molecular identifiers were discarded instead of being binned into consensus sequences. MiTCR, run with a Q25 quality threshold and the strictest error-elimination algorithm, handled CDR3 identification, clonotype clustering and error correction. A nonparametric unseen species model with Euler transformation was used to estimate a lower bound on total TCR beta diversity. TCRdb cleaned the public reads at Q25 with fastp, built clones with MiXCR and kept in-frame beta chains. Each entry is one CDR3 protein sequence, shown with its most common DNA and genes. The V and J calls follow TCRdb's processing rather than the paper's. The sample table contains around 1,700,000 distinct CDR3 sequences; only one count was recorded for about 28% of them. The ten largest account for about 8% of the sample.

The CDR3 spans 15 residues, from the cysteine through the phenylalanine. Solely the CDR3 DNA is kept, with 45 bases framed from the first base. Clipping removes 7 bases from V and 1 base from J, with 9 as the unmatched junction base count. Looking up the germline V gene yields CDR1 SQVTM and CDR2 ANQGSEA. This clonotype appeared a few times. No antigen is known for it. It has no much larger one-base neighbor in the sample; base qualities were not kept. Donors were 30 to 45 systemically healthy Caucasian individuals from Russia aged roughly 6 to 100 years. Around 10 milliliters of peripheral blood were collected from each donor into EDTA-treated Vacutainer tubes. PBMCs were isolated by Ficoll-Paque density-gradient centrifugation, with at least 7 million obtained per sample. Trizol reagent was used to extract total RNA from the PBMCs, yielding at least 6 micrograms per sample. The percentages of naive CD45RAhigh/CD27high T cells were determined by flow cytometry on a PBMC aliquot from every donor.

Overall results and qualifications from the work: As age increased, observed TCR beta diversity per million T cells dropped in a roughly linear way, and a significant reduction was already evident by age 40. There was a strong correlation between observed TCR beta diversity and the percentage of naive T cells measured by flow cytometry. Compared with the aged group, the long-lived group had more naive CD4+ T cells, fewer expanded clones and increased TCR diversity, suggesting age selection. Since profiling was done on bulk unsorted PBMCs, naive and antigen-experienced compartments could not be conclusively compared. The CMV infection status of donors was not known, potentially confounding age-related changes in expanded clonotypes. Estimates of total diversity from one million sequenced T cells were regarded as lower bounds and underestimates.

The sequenced sample consisted of blood. This TCR was sampled from a woman in her twenties or thirties in good health. The chain is assembled from TRBV29-1 and TRBJ2-1; the junction holds 8 bases that match TRBD2. The CDR3 protein is CSALEREWSYNEQFF. The sequenced DNA: TGCAGCGCATTAGAGCGGGAGTGGTCCTACAATGAGCAGTTCTTC.